The 14 T cell receptor beta chains below all came from one sample that was sequenced in a study of T-cell memory formation after mild COVID-19. Each CDR3 protein gets one entry after TCRdb re-called the 5' RACE reads with MiXCR. The table shows 450,000 or so distinct CDR3 sequences, with about 23% occurring only once. The sequenced sample was PBMCs or a T cell subset sorted from them (not recorded which). These TCRs come from an adult woman who had mild COVID-19 (a few samples of this study predate the infection). Cell type and time point are not known.

The chain uses TRBV20-1 and TRBJ2-5; 12 bases match TRBD2. Germline V gene data show CDR1 as DFQATT and CDR2 as SNEGSKA (reference sequence). V lost 5 bases to trimming and J lost 4 bases; unmatched junction nucleotides: 5. This CDR3 has 14 amino acids. Here the CDR3 DNA reads TGCAGTGCTCGGCCGGGACTAGCGGGAGAGACCCAGTACTTC. Protein product: CSARPGLAGETQYF.

This chain links TRBV7-8 with TRBJ2-2, with 11 bases aligning to TRBD2. Per germline, CDR1 SGHVS and CDR2 FQNEAQ. Germline trimming cut 5 bases from V and 8 bases from J; bases unmatched to any gene: 13. The CDR3 is 17 amino acids. In DNA form, the CDR3 reads TGTGCCAGCAGCCCCCGCACTAGCGGGAGTGTTCTGGGGGAGCTGTTTTTT. Encoded protein: CASSPRTSGSVLGELFF.

This clonotype was seen only a few times. The rearrangement joins TRBV7-2 to TRBJ2-5, with D possibly matching TRBD1 (6 bases). The germline V gene encodes CDR1 SGHTA and CDR2 FQGNSA. CDR3 length equals 13 residues. Trimming stripped 7 bases from V and 4 bases from J, with 13 bases between. CDR3 sequence reads: CASNRVHGETQYF. As DNA, the CDR3 is TGTGCCAGCAACAGGGTTCATGGAGAGACCCAGTACTTC.

This clonotype was detected a few times. The gene calls are TRBV6-5 and TRBJ2-7; D remains unclear. The CDR3 runs 16 residues. Germline V lookup: CDR1 MNHEY, CDR2 SVGAGI. Trimming pared 6 bases from V and 2 bases from J, leaving 20 bases between. The CDR3, as DNA: TGTGCCAGCAGCGAATCTCGCCTCACAAATACCTACGAGCAGTACTTC. Its translation: CASSESRLTNTYEQYF.

In its sample, this clonotype was seen a few times. The gene calls are TRBV5-1 and TRBJ2-7; tentatively, D is TRBD1 (5 bases). The CDR3 has 15 residues. V was clipped by 5 bases and J by 5 bases, with 20 bases between them. CDR1 and CDR2 (germline): SGHRS, YFSETQ. The CDR3 loop reads CASRKGVAGYNEQYF. CDR3 sequence (DNA): TGCGCCAGCAGAAAAGGTGTGGCAGGGTATAACGAGCAGTACTTC.

The CDR3 spells CASSLGQTIYGYTF. In DNA, the CDR3 is TGCGCCAGCAGCTTGGGACAGACCATCTATGGCTACACCTTC. This rearrangement joins TRBV5-1 to TRBJ1-2, with D possibly being TRBD1 (5 bases). CDR1 SGHRS and CDR2 YFSETQ come from the germline V gene. The CDR3 is made up of 14 amino acids. The V gene lost 0 bases and the J gene lost 4 bases, with 10 bases spanning the gap.

The table lists this clonotype with a few counts. One end of the junction is discordant with germline, which a read error may explain. V is TRBV7-9 and J is TRBJ2-5; the match to TRBD2 covers 9 bases. Per germline, CDR1 SEHNR and CDR2 FQNEAQ (reference sequence). The length of the CDR3 is 14 residues. The chain's CDR3 is CASSLAGNLETQYF. CDR3 DNA sequence: TGTGCCAGCAGCCTAGCGGGAAATCTGGAGACCCAGTACTTC.

The V call is TRBV5-6, the J call TRBJ2-3, with 11 bases matching TRBD2. The J segment lost 3 bases and the V segment lost 4 bases, leaving 7 bases of the junction unmatched. Germline assignment: CDR1 SGHDT and CDR2 YYEEEE. The CDR3 spans 16 residues. The DNA for the CDR3 is TGTGCCAGCAGCCCCCCGGGACTAGCGGAAACAGATACGCAGTATTTT. Translation gives CASSPPGLAETDTQYF.

There are a few counts of this clonotype. The chain couples TRBV11-2 to TRBJ2-5; 8 nucleotides line up with TRBD1. CDR1 SGHAT and CDR2 FQNNGV come from the germline V gene. Trimming took 5 bases from V and 4 from J; bases not matched to a gene: 12. The CDR3 has 16 amino acids. The CDR3 is CASSKSSGGFLETQYF. The CDR3 DNA reads as TGTGCCAGCAGCAAGAGTTCAGGGGGCTTTTTAGAGACCCAGTACTTC.

Only a few counts were recorded for this clonotype. The rearrangement links TRBV6-1 to TRBJ1-1; 7 nucleotides match TRBD1. This CDR3 contains 14 residues. Germline-derived CDR1 and CDR2 are MNHNS and SASEGT. V lost 3 bases to trimming and J lost 4 bases; unmatched junction nucleotides: 5. The CDR3, as DNA: TGTGCCAGCAGTGACTCAGGGGGTTTCACTGAAGCTTTCTTT. It is translated as CASSDSGGFTEAFF.

In DNA, the CDR3 is TGTGCCAGCACAACCGGGACAGGGTTTGGGGAGGGCTACACCTTC. It specifies CASTTGTGFGEGYTF. The V and J genes are TRBV12-3 or TRBV12-4 and TRBJ1-2; 9 positions agree with TRBD1. The CDR3 length is 15 residues. The V gene end was trimmed by 7 bases and the J gene end by 8 bases; junction bases not matched to a gene: 14.

This clonotype was found a few times. The rearrangement joins TRBV7-9 to TRBJ2-6; 7 bases line up with TRBD2. Germline CDR1 is SEHNR and CDR2 is FQNEAQ (reference sequence). After removal of 2 bases from V and 4 bases from J, the junction contained 5 bases not matched to a gene. CDR3 length: 16 amino acids. CDR3 region: CASSLLGGTGANVLTF. As DNA, the CDR3 is TGTGCCAGCAGCTTATTGGGAGGGACCGGGGCCAACGTCCTGACTTTC.

This sequence joins TRBV3-1 and TRBJ1-1; D ambiguous. CDR1 is LGHDT, CDR2 YNNKEL, per germline (reference sequence). The CDR3 covers 15 residues. V was shortened by 2 bases and J by 0 bases, with 10 bases between the two germline ends. CDR3 coding DNA: TGTGCCAGCAGCCAATTTGAGGGAATGAACACTGAAGCTTTCTTT. It codes for CASSQFEGMNTEAFF.

This clonotype was observed a handful of times. The chain joins TRBV3-1 to TRBJ2-1; TRBD2 aligns across 10 bases. There are 13 residues in the CDR3. Germline V gene lookup returns CDR1 LGHDT and CDR2 YNNKEL (reference sequence). J was trimmed by 12 bases and V by 4 bases; bases with no gene match: 6. CDR3 region: CASSRTSGATQFF. DNA of the CDR3: TGTGCCAGCAGCCGGACTAGCGGTGCGACGCAGTTCTTC.